These 21 T cell receptor beta chains originate from one sample sequenced in a study of cytomegalovirus exposure and HLA in healthy donors (dated by TCRdb to between 2016 and 2019). Libraries came from the immunoSEQ multiplex PCR assay. TCRdb carries this immuneACCESS record with in-frame sequences only. Its versions omit some clonotypes, under half of them owing to an unresolved V gene in the studies checked, with the rest unexplained. The sample contains about 130,000 clones, 89% of them found a single time. The top ten constitute more than 1.5% of the sample. The sequenced sample was PBMCs. These receptors were collected from a woman younger than 30 in good health and CMV-seronegative.

This chain connects TRBV4-1 to TRBJ2-1, with D perhaps TRBD2 (5 bases). The CDR3 extends over 14 amino acids. The V and J ends lost 1 base and 10 bases respectively, with 14 bases between them. The germline V gene has CDR1 MGHRA and CDR2 YSYEKL. CDR3 loop: CASSQVGGSWEQFF. Written as DNA, the CDR3 is TGCGCCAGCAGCCAAGTAGGAGGCTCTTGGGAGCAGTTCTTC.

The chain combines TRBV5-1 with TRBJ2-5; D is uncertain. Germline V gene lookup returns CDR1 SGHRS and CDR2 YFSETQ. V was pared by 0 bases and J by 1 base, with 7 bases between. The CDR3 extends over 14 amino acids. The CDR3 loop is CASSLVAAQETQYF. The CDR3 DNA is TGCGCCAGCAGCTTGGTTGCGGCCCAAGAGACCCAGTACTTC.

V usage is TRBV2 and J usage is TRBJ1-2; 11 bases agree with TRBD1. V was clipped by 4 bases and J by 8 bases; unmatched bases: 3. This CDR3 has 13 amino acids. The germline V gene has CDR1 SNHLY and CDR2 FYNNEI. The DNA of the CDR3 is TGTGCCAGCAGTGGGACAGGGGGCACGGGCTACACCTTC. Encoded protein: CASSGTGGTGYTF.

CDR3 bases: TGTGCTAGTGGTCCTACCAGATTGACAGCGGGAGGGAATGAAAAACTGTTTTTT. Translation: CASGPTRLTAGGNEKLFF. V and J are TRBV12-5 and TRBJ1-4; possible D gene TRBD1, 5 bases. The V gene lost 5 bases and the J gene lost 5 bases, with 24 bases spanning the gap. The CDR3 has 18 amino acids. The V gene's germline CDR1 is LGHNT and CDR2 FRNRAP.

The chain recombines TRBV5-4 with TRBJ2-7; a weak D match, TRBD1 (6 bases). Germline lookup yields CDR1 SGHNT and CDR2 YYREEE (reference sequence). Trimming left V 4 bases short and J 1 base short, with 9 bases between. CDR3 length: 13 amino acids. This chain's CDR3 is CASSIGQSYEQYF. CDR3 sequence (DNA): TGTGCCAGCAGCATCGGACAGTCCTACGAGCAGTACTTC.

The chain uses TRBV7-2 and TRBJ1-3; weak D call: TRBD1 (5 bases). CDR3 size: 14 residues. Germline V gene lookup returns CDR1 SGHTA and CDR2 FQGNSA. The ends were cut back, 1 base at V and 7 bases at J, with 11 bases in the middle. The CDR3 loop reads CASSLGRVSNTIYF. The CDR3 DNA follows: TGTGCCAGCAGCTTAGGCAGGGTCAGCAACACCATATATTTT.

The rearrangement joins TRBV6-1 to TRBJ2-3, with TRBD2 as a possible D gene (5 bases). Deletions cut 7 bases from V and 2 bases from J, with 7 bases between. Germline-derived CDR1 and CDR2 are MNHNS and SASEGT. The CDR3 spans 12 residues. CDR3 sequence (DNA): TGTGCCAGCAATAGCGACACAGATACGCAGTATTTT. Its translation is CASNSDTDTQYF.

The chain has TRBV19 and TRBJ1-1; 12 bases align to TRBD1. The CDR3 spans 15 residues. The V and J ends lost 3 bases and 6 bases, in that order; junction bases with no gene match: 5. CDR1 is LNHDA and CDR2 is SQIVND in the germline V gene (reference sequence). CDR3 sequence (DNA): TGTGCCAGTAGTATCCCCGGGACAGGGGGCTCTGAAGCTTTCTTT. It specifies CASSIPGTGGSEAFF.

The chain recombines TRBV5-4 with TRBJ2-4, with D possibly matching TRBD1 (6 bases). V lost 5 bases, J lost 4 bases, and 13 bases lay in between. Germline CDR1 SGHNT, CDR2 YYREEE (reference sequence). The CDR3 loop spans 14 amino acids. The DNA for the CDR3 is TGTGCCAGCAGTGTGGGGGCAGGGAAAAACATTCAGTACTTC. Amino acid sequence: CASSVGAGKNIQYF.

The chain uses TRBV10-3 and TRBJ1-1; 7 bases are shared with TRBD1. The CDR3 runs 12 residues. In germline, CDR1 is ENHRY, CDR2 SYGVKD. Germline trimming cut 10 bases from V and 7 bases from J; bases unmatched to any gene: 9. The CDR3 protein is CATGDRVDEAFF. The CDR3 DNA sequence: TGTGCCACCGGAGACAGGGTCGATGAAGCTTTCTTT.

The genes are TRBV5-1 and TRBJ1-1; 8 bases are shared with TRBD1. V gave up 2 bases and J gave up 4 bases; unmatched junction bases: 7. This CDR3 spans 15 amino acids. The germline gives CDR1 SGHRS, CDR2 YFSETQ. CDR3 amino acids: CASSLTGGSSTEAFF. In DNA form, the CDR3 reads TGCGCCAGCAGCTTAACAGGGGGATCGAGCACTGAAGCTTTCTTT. Together with reference TRBV5-1 and TRBJ1-1, the CDR3 gives the full variable domain: KAGVTQTPRYLIKTRGQQVTLSCSPISGHRSVSWYQQTPGQGLQFLFEYFSETQRNKGNFPGRFSGRQFSNSRSEMNVSTLELGDSALYLCASSLTGGSSTEAFFGQGTRLTVV.

J is TRBJ1-2 and V is TRBV7-6; a possible D gene is TRBD1 (5 bases). The germline V gene has CDR1 SGHVS and CDR2 FNYEAQ. The V and J ends lost 6 bases and 8 bases respectively, with 16 bases between them. The CDR3 consists of 13 residues. The chain's CDR3 is CASSSQGRYGYTF. The CDR3 nucleotides are TGTGCCAGCAGTTCCCAGGGAAGATACGGCTACACCTTC.

The chain is built from TRBV2 and TRBJ2-7, with 14 nucleotides matching TRBD2. CDR1 is SNHLY and CDR2 is FYNNEI in the germline V gene. J lost 1 base, V lost 8 bases, and 10 bases had no gene match. This CDR3 contains 17 residues. The CDR3 DNA follows: TGTGCCAGCCGTCGACTAGCGGGAGGGCCGAGGTCCTACGAGCAGTACTTC. Its protein is CASRRLAGGPRSYEQYF.

The chain employs TRBV11-3 and TRBJ2-3; D is unclear. Trimming cost V 5 bases and J 1 base, with 13 bases left between them. The CDR3 contains 15 residues. The germline V gene encodes CDR1 SGHNT and CDR2 YENEEA. CDR3 protein: CASSPTAWGTDTQYF. The CDR3 bases are TGTGCCAGCAGCCCAACAGCCTGGGGCACAGATACGCAGTATTTT.

A single count supports this clone. The chain combines TRBV14 with TRBJ2-4, with 7 bases aligning to TRBD2. The CDR3 runs 17 residues. V lost 1 base, J lost 0 bases, and 6 bases stayed unmatched. Germline values: CDR1 SGHDN, CDR2 FVKESK. The CDR3 region is CASSQGGLHLAKNIQYF. CDR3 nucleotides: TGTGCCAGCAGCCAAGGGGGACTACACTTAGCCAAAAACATTCAGTACTTC.

This clone was recorded only once. The chain combines TRBV6-1 with TRBJ2-3; D may be TRBD1 (6 bases). Trimming pared 5 bases from V and 6 bases from J, leaving 12 bases between. This CDR3 has 13 residues. Germline loops: CDR1 MNHNS, CDR2 SASEGT. The CDR3 region has the DNA TGTGCCAGCAGTCCACAGGGAACGGATACGCAGTATTTT. Translated, it gives CASSPQGTDTQYF.

DNA for the CDR3: TGCAGCATCCACTCTGGGGCCAACGTCCTGACTTTC. Translation gives CSIHSGANVLTF. The chain carries TRBV29-1 and TRBJ2-6; no firm D call. The CDR3 extends over 12 amino acids. V lost 8 bases and J lost 0, with 5 bases in between. The germline CDR1 and CDR2 sequences are SQVTM and ANQGSEA. Variable domain in full (rest from reference TRBV29-1 and TRBJ2-6): SAVISQKPSRDICQRGTSLTIQCQVDSQVTMMFWYRQQPGQSLTLIATANQGSEATYESGFVIDKFPISRPNLTFSTLTVSNMSPEDSSIYLCSIHSGANVLTFGAGSRLTVL.

The genes are TRBV5-4 and TRBJ1-2, with TRBD1 matching over 8 bases. V dropped 4 bases and J dropped 5; count of bases not matched to a gene: 4. This CDR3 contains 13 residues. Germline assignment: CDR1 SGHNT and CDR2 YYREEE (reference sequence). CDR3 DNA sequence: TGTGCCAGCAGCACCGACAGGGGATATGGCTACACCTTC. Translated, it gives CASSTDRGYGYTF.

The rearrangement uses TRBV7-2 and TRBJ2-3; D possibly corresponds to TRBD1 (6 bases). The CDR3 is 15 residues long. Looked up from germline, CDR1 is SGHTA and CDR2 is FQGNSA. The V end was cut by 2 bases, the J end by 3 bases, with 12 bases between. CDR3 sequence (DNA): TGTGCCAGCAGCTTACCAACAGGGAAAACAGATACGCAGTATTTT. This gives the protein CASSLPTGKTDTQYF.

V is TRBV7-9 and J is TRBJ2-7, with D possibly TRBD2 on 6 matching bases. From germline, CDR1 is SEHNR and CDR2 FQNEAQ (reference sequence). V was shortened by 0 bases and J by 6 bases, with 6 bases between the two germline ends. There are 12 residues in the CDR3. The CDR3 loop reads CASSLAGGEQYF. The CDR3 coding sequence is TGTGCCAGCAGCTTAGCCGGGGGCGAGCAGTACTTC.

The chain joins TRBV10-3 to TRBJ2-7; the D gene is possibly TRBD2 (6 bases). The CDR3 consists of 13 residues. Per germline, CDR1 ENHRY and CDR2 SYGVKD. The V end was cut by 8 bases, the J end by 4 bases, with 15 bases between. The DNA for the CDR3 is TGTGCCATCGCCGCGGGACTCAGTTACGAGCAGTACTTC. Amino acid sequence: CAIAAGLSYEQYF.